The present T cell receptor (beta chain) was sequenced within a study of metastatic and nonmetastatic thyroid tumors. On the study more broadly: Repertoire data that came from the blood and tumor or nodule tissue of malignant and benign thyroid patients were compared.

As processed by the authors: CDR3 differences across clinicopathological groups were used to build a distant-metastasis classifier for papillary thyroid cancer. From the PCR reads, TCRdb re-called clones with MiXCR. None of the V and J calls come from the authors' own analysis; TCRdb made them. The sample holds 20,000 to 25,000 clones, around 19% seen once. This clone has at least ten counts. Its antigen is currently unknown. V was pared by 6 bases and J by 3 bases, with 6 bases of the junction left unmatched. Germline CDR1 DFQATT, CDR2 SNEGSKA (reference sequence). This CDR3 region has 14 residues. Treatment of any kind had been given to no patient before thyroid surgery. Study results and caveats: Benign nodules reportedly had significantly lower TCR beta diversity than malignant thyroid tumors in blood and tumor.

Sequencing input: blood. The chain couples TRBV20-1 to TRBJ1-4, with 8 bases identical to TRBD1. This receptor was obtained from a female donor with papillary thyroid cancer or a benign thyroid nodule (not recorded which). Some clones in this sample may be carry-over from other donors' samples. DNA for the CDR3: TGCAGTGCCAAGACAGGGGCGTCTAATGAAAAACTGTTTTTT. Its protein is CSAKTGASNEKLFF.